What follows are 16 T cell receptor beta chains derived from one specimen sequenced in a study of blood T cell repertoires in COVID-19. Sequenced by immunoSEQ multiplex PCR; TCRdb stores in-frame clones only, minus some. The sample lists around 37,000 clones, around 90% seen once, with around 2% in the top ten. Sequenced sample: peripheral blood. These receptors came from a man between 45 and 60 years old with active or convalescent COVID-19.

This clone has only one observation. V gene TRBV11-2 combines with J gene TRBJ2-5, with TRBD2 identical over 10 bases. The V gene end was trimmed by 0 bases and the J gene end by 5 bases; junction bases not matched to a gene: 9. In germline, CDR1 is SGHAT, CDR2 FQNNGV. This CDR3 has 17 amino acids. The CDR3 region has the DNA TGTGCCAGCAGCTTAGAACTAGCGGGGCCAGAGGGGGAGACCCAGTACTTC. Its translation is CASSLELAGPEGETQYF.

DNA of the CDR3: TGCGCCAGCAGAGGTAGCGGGTACAATGAGCAGTTCTTC. Encoded protein: CASRGSGYNEQFF. This chain links TRBV5-1 with TRBJ2-1, with 7 bases lining up with TRBD2. Germline trimming cut 5 bases from V and 4 bases from J; bases unmatched to any gene: 3. This CDR3 is built from 13 residues. CDR1 and CDR2 (germline): SGHRS, YFSETQ.

CDR3 coding DNA: TGCGCCAGCAGCCAATTTTTGTCCAGGGGCCATGACAATGAGCAGTTCTTC. As protein: CASSQFLSRGHDNEQFF. The chain couples TRBV4-3 to TRBJ2-1; the D gene is possibly TRBD1 (6 bases). Germline lookup yields CDR1 LGHNA and CDR2 YSLEER. The CDR3 has 17 amino acids. The V end lost 2 bases, the J end lost 5 bases, and 19 bases lay between the germline ends.

CDR3 protein: CASMRGLYNEQFF. CDR3 in DNA: TGTGCCAGCATGCGAGGACTCTACAATGAGCAGTTCTTC. V is TRBV27 and J is TRBJ2-1; a possible D gene is TRBD2 (5 bases). The germline V and J ends were trimmed by 7 bases and 3 bases, with 10 bases remaining between them. Germline loops: CDR1 MNHEY, CDR2 SMNVEV (reference sequence). The CDR3 loop spans 13 amino acids.

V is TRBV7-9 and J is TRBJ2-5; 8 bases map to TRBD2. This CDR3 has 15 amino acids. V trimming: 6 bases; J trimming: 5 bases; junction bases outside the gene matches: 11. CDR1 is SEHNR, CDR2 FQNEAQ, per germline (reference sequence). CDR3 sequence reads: CASSLGLAPLETQYF. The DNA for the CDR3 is TGTGCCAGCAGTCTAGGACTAGCTCCTTTGGAGACCCAGTACTTC.

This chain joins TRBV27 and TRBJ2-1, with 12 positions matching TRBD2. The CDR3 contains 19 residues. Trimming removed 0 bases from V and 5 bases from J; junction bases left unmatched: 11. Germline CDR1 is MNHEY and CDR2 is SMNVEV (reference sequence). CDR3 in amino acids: CASSLSALWTSGTHNEQFF. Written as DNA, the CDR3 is TGTGCCAGCAGTTTATCGGCCCTATGGACTAGCGGGACTCACAATGAGCAGTTCTTC.

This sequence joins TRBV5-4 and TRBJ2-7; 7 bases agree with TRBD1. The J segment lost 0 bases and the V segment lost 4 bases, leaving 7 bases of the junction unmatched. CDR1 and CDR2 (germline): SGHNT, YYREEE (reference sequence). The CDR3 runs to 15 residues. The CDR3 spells CASSQGTVSSYEQYF. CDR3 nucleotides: TGTGCCAGCAGCCAGGGGACAGTAAGCTCCTACGAGCAGTACTTC.

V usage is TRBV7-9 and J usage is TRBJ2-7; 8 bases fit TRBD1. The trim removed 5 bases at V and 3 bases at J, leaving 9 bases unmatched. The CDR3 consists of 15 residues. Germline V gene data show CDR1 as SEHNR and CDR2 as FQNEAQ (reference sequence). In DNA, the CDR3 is TGTGCCAGCAGCCCCCCGACAGGGGCAATCTACGAGCAGTACTTC. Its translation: CASSPPTGAIYEQYF.

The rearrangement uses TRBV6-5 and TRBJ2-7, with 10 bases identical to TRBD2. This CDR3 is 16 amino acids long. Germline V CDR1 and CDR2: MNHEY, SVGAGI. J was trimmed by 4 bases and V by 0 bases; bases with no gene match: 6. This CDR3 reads CASSYSSSGRGYEQYF. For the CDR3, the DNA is TGTGCCAGCAGTTACTCGTCTAGCGGGAGAGGTTACGAGCAGTACTTC.

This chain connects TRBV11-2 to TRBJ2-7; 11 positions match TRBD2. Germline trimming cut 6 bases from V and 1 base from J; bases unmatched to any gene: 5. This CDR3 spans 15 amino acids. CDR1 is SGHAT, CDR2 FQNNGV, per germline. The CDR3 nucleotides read TGTGCCAGCAGTCTCACTAGCGGGAGTTCCTACGAGCAGTACTTC. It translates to CASSLTSGSSYEQYF.

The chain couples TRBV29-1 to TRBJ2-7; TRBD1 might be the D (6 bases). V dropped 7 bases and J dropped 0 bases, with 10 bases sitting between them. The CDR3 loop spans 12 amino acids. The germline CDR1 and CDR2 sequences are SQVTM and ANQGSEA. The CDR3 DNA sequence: TGCAGCGGTGGACAGAGCTCCTACGAGCAGTACTTC. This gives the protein CSGGQSSYEQYF.

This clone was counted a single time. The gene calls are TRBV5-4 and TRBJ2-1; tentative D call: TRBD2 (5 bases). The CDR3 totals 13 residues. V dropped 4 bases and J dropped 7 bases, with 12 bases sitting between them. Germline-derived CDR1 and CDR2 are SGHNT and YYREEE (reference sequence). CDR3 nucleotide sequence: TGTGCCAGCAGCCTGGATAGAGGGAATGAGCAGTTCTTC. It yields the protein CASSLDRGNEQFF. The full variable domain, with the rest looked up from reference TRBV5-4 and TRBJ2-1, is ETGVTQSPTHLIKTRGQQVTLRCSSQSGHNTVSWYQQALGQGPQFIFQYYREEENGRGNFPPRFSGLQFPNYSSELNVNALELDDSALYLCASSLDRGNEQFFGPGTRLTVL.

For the CDR3, the DNA is TGTGCCAGTAGTACCCGGACTAGCGGGAGTGTAGATACGCAGTATTTT. Translating gives CASSTRTSGSVDTQYF. The chain is built from TRBV19 and TRBJ2-3; 13 bases map to TRBD2. Germline V gene sequence: CDR1 LNHDA, CDR2 SQIVND (reference sequence). After removal of 4 bases from V and 5 bases from J, the junction contained 6 bases not matched to a gene. The CDR3 contains 16 residues.

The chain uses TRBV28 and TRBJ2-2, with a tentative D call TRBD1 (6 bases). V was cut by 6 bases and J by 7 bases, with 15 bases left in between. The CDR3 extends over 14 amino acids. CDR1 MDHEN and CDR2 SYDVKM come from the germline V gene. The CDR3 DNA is TGTGCCAGCAGACACTACAGGGTTGGCGGGGAGCTGTTTTTT. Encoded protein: CASRHYRVGGELFF.

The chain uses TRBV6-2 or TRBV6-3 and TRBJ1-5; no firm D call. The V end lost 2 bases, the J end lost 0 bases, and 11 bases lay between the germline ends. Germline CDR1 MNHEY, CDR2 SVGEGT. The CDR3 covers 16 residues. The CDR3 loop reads CASSYAGFYSNQPQHF. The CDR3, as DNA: TGTGCCAGCAGTTACGCGGGATTTTATAGCAATCAGCCCCAGCATTTT.

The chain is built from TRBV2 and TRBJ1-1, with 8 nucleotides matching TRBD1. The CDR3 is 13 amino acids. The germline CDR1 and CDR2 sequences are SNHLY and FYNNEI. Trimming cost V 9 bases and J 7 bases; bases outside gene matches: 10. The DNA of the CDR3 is TGTGCCAGGGACGGACAGGGCCGACTTGAAGCTTTCTTT. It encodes CARDGQGRLEAFF. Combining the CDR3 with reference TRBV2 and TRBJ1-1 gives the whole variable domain EPEVTQTPSHQVTQMGQEVILRCVPISNHLYFYWYRQILGQKVEFLVSFYNNEISEKSEIFDDQFSVERPDGSNFTLKIRSTKLEDSAMYFCARDGQGRLEAFFGQGTRLTVV.